This is a list of T cell receptor beta chains from one sample in a study of T cell repertoires in cytomegalovirus infection. Their antigens remain unidentified. TCRdb itself ran the reads through MiXCR, one entry per CDR3 protein. The sample includes fewer than 1,000,000 distinct CDR3 sequences, approximately 31% of them seen just once. Here the sequenced sample was cultured CD8+ T cells from PBMCs, taken from culture after CMV antigen stimulation. These receptor sequences come from a human donor in good health (CMV status not recorded). Some clones in this sample may be carry-over from other donors' samples. CDR3s include the opening cysteine and the closing phenylalanine or tryptophan. A D gene is named only where the DNA matches it firmly. Expanded clones are given a class, and other clones once, few, many or no size at all.

J	D	size	V	DNA	CDR3
TRBJ2-5	TRBD1	few	TRBV15	TGTGCCACCAGCAGAGAGACAGGGGGTCCTCCCCAAGAGACCCAGTACTTC	CATSRETGGPPQETQYF
TRBJ1-2	.	few	TRBV9	TGTGCCAGCAGCGCCCGACATGGCTACACCTTC	CASSARHGYTF
TRBJ2-6	.	few	TRBV7-9	TGTGCCAGCATCATGGCCGGGGCCAACGTCCTGACTTTC	CASIMAGANVLTF
TRBJ2-3	.	.	TRBV6-8	TGTGCCAGCAGTTACTCGATCGCGGGGGCCAACACAGATATGCAGTATTTT	CASSYSIAGANTDMQYF
TRBJ2-5	.	.	TRBV6-1	TGTGCCAGCAGTGAAGCCTTAGGGCGGCGAGAGACCCAGTACTTC	CASSEALGRRETQYF
TRBJ1-5	.	.	TRBV12-3/TRBV12-4	TGTGCCAGCAGCCCGGACGGGGGTAGCAATCAGCCCCAGCATTTT	CASSPDGGSNQPQHF
TRBJ2-1	.	.	TRBV18	TGTGCCAGCTCACCACGAACTCTTAGCTCCTACAATGAGCAGTTCTTC	CASSPRTLSSYNEQFF
TRBJ2-1	.	few	TRBV7-2	TGTGCCAGCAGCCAGCGGGTGAGCTCGTCCTACAATGAGCAGTTCTTC	CASSQRVSSSYNEQFF
TRBJ2-1	TRBD1	many	TRBV7-2	TGTGCCAGCAGCTCCACCTGGACAGGGGGCTACAATGAGCAGTTCTTC	CASSSTWTGGYNEQFF
TRBJ2-7	.	.	TRBV12-3/TRBV12-4	TGTGCCAGCAGTTTAATAGCGTACGAGCAGTACTTC	CASSLIAYEQYF
TRBJ2-7	TRBD1	few	TRBV7-2	TGTGCCAGCAGCTTAGATTCCCAGGGGGCGGGGTACGAGCAGTACTTC	CASSLDSQGAGYEQYF
TRBJ2-3	TRBD2	.	TRBV27	TGTGCCAGCAGCCCTAGCGGGGGGGTCAGGGGAGATACGCAGTATTTT	CASSPSGGVRGDTQYF
TRBJ2-1	.	.	TRBV6-2/TRBV6-3	TGTGCCAGCAGTTACTCGAGTGGTCCTGAGCAGTTCTTC	CASSYSSGPEQFF
TRBJ2-1	.	many	TRBV7-6	TGTGCCAGCAGCTTAGCGGCAGGGGATTTCGATGAGCAGTTCTTC	CASSLAAGDFDEQFF
TRBJ2-3	.	few	TRBV29-1	TGCAGCGTGGAGTCTGACGGGTATTTGACAGATACGCAGTATTTT	CSVESDGYLTDTQYF
TRBJ2-1	.	.	TRBV4-1	TGCGCCAGCAGCCCTCCCGAGGGGAGGATCGATGAGCAGTTCTTC	CASSPPEGRIDEQFF
TRBJ2-2	.	many	TRBV7-8	TGTGCCAGCACACTTAGGGGAGGGGGGGGGCCGGACACCGGGGAGCTGTTTTTT	CASTLRGGGGPDTGELFF
TRBJ2-1	.	.	TRBV20-1	TGCAGTGCTAGAGGGGACTTTAGCTCCTACAATGAGCAGTTCTTC	CSARGDFSSYNEQFF
TRBJ2-3	.	many	TRBV12-3/TRBV12-4	TGTGCCAGCACCCCTAGCACAGATACGCAGTATTTT	CASTPSTDTQYF
TRBJ2-3	TRBD2	.	TRBV4-1	TGCGCCAGCAGCCATGGACCGGAGCGGGGAGTCACAGATACGCAGTATTTT	CASSHGPERGVTDTQYF
TRBJ2-2	.	few	TRBV6-8	TGTGCCAGCAGTTACGGGAGTCACACCGGGGAGCTGTTTTTT	CASSYGSHTGELFF
TRBJ2-1	TRBD1	.	TRBV9	TGTGCCAGCGGCGCCGCCGGGACAGGGGGTCGCAATGAGCAGTTCTTC	CASGAAGTGGRNEQFF
TRBJ2-7	.	.	TRBV20-1	TGCAGTGCTAGAGGGTCCCGAACCTACGAGCAGTACTTC	CSARGSRTYEQYF
TRBJ2-2	.	.	TRBV29-1	TGCAGCCTTCGGGGGTACACCGGGGAGCTGTTTTTT	CSLRGYTGELFF
TRBJ2-3	TRBD1	many	TRBV2	TGTGCCAGCGTCGTTGAGGGGGCCACAGATACGCAGTATTTT	CASVVEGATDTQYF
TRBJ2-1	TRBD2	.	TRBV24-1	TGTGTCACCAGTGCCCCGACTAGCGGGGGCAATGAGCAGTTCTTC	CVTSAPTSGGNEQFF
TRBJ1-2	.	.	TRBV11-2	TGTGCCAGCAGCTTAGACGACCGGGGCTACACCTTC	CASSLDDRGYTF
TRBJ2-1	TRBD1	few	TRBV20-1	TGCAGTGCTGCAGGGGGACAGGGGTTGCATGAGCAGTTCTTC	CSAAGGQGLHEQFF
TRBJ2-7	.	many	TRBV7-2	TGTGCCAGCAGAAAAGGTTCCTACGAGCAGTACTTC	CASRKGSYEQYF
TRBJ2-3	.	.	TRBV20-1	TGCAGTGCTAGAGATGGCCTAGCGCCCGCAACCTATACGCAGTATTTT	CSARDGLAPATYTQYF
TRBJ1-6	TRBD1	.	TRBV11-3	TGTGCCAGCAGCCCGACAGGGGATAATTCACCCCTCCACTTT	CASSPTGDNSPLHF
TRBJ2-2	.	few	TRBV19	TGTGCCAGTAGTCCTTACAGATCCGGGGAGCTGTTTTTT	CASSPYRSGELFF
TRBJ1-5	.	.	TRBV5-6	TGTGCCAGCAGCTTGGGCGGGGCAGCCAATCAGCCCCAGCATTTT	CASSLGGAANQPQHF
TRBJ2-1	TRBD1	few	TRBV7-2	TGTGCCAGCAGCTTACGGCCGGGACAGAGCTACAATGAGCAGTTCTTC	CASSLRPGQSYNEQFF
TRBJ2-1	.	.	TRBV5-1	TGCGCCAGCAGCCGATGGACAGGGAGGGACAATGAGCAGTTGTTC	CASSRWTGRDNEQLF
TRBJ2-1	.	.	TRBV6-1	TGTGCCAGCAGTCCACTCCCGGCAGCCTACAATGAGCAGTTCTTC	CASSPLPAAYNEQFF
TRBJ2-7	.	few	TRBV10-3	TGTGCCATCAGCGGGGGGCTCGCCTACGAGCAGTACTTC	CAISGGLAYEQYF
TRBJ1-1	.	many	TRBV7-2	TGTGCCAGCAGCCAGGGACATACCCTTGAAGCTTTCTTT	CASSQGHTLEAFF